The clone carrying this T cell receptor beta chain was counted only a few times. Between the trimmed V and J ends, which lost 0 bases and 0 bases, there was a span of 6 bases. The CDR3 sequence is 16 residues long. Germline assignment: CDR1 SGHTA and CDR2 FQGTGA. This sample was taken from a study of OX40 agonist ivuxolimab in advanced cancers. Study in general: The drug used for patients, ivuxolimab, was an agonistic anti-OX40 (CD134) antibody. A diagnosis of hepatocellular carcinoma, melanoma, renal cell or head and neck cancer was present in dose-escalation patients.

Measured with immunoSEQ multiplex PCR; TCRdb has only the in-frame clones, and not every one. The data contain roughly 80,000 clones, around 83% of them singletons. V and J are TRBV7-3 and TRBJ2-6; possibly TRBD1 or TRBD2 for D (5 bases each). The sequencing here drew on CD4+ or CD8+ T cells sorted from blood, taken in a trial of the OX40 agonist ivuxolimab. This clonotype was sampled from an adult with an advanced solid tumor such as melanoma, head and neck, liver or kidney cancer. CDR3 DNA sequence: TGTGCCAGCAGCTTAACGAGGGGCTCTGGGGCCAACGTCCTGACTTTC. Protein product: CASSLTRGSGANVLTF.